A single sample is the source of the 18 T cell receptor beta chains below, sequenced in a study of cytomegalovirus exposure and HLA in healthy donors. Researchers ran the PCR with 60 Vbeta and 13 Jbeta primers. The method was immunoSEQ multiplex PCR; TCRdb's version includes in-frame clones alone and lacks a portion of them. The sample shows about 160,000 clones, approximately 80% of them seen only once. Sequenced sample: PBMCs. These TCRs come from a man aged 50 or older in good health and CMV-seropositive.

This clone occurred a few times. The same CDR3 is also encoded by other DNA sequences in this sample. The chain carries TRBV6-1 and TRBJ1-1; 8 positions match TRBD1. The V and J ends lost 3 bases and 5 bases, in that order; junction bases with no gene match: 2. Per germline, CDR1 MNHNS and CDR2 SASEGT. The CDR3 is 13 amino acids. CDR3 amino acids: CASSETGDTEAFF. The DNA of the CDR3 is TGTGCCAGCAGTGAGACAGGGGATACTGAAGCTTTCTTT.

This chain joins TRBV28 and TRBJ2-3; D is unclear. The V end was cut by 6 bases, the J end by 3 bases, with 7 bases between. Germline CDR1 MDHEN, CDR2 SYDVKM. There are 12 residues in the CDR3. This CDR3 is CASSQTTDTQYF. In nucleotides, the CDR3 is TGTGCCAGCAGCCAGACAACAGATACGCAGTATTTT.

The rearrangement uses TRBV19 and TRBJ1-2; 10 nucleotides line up with TRBD1. Germline lookup yields CDR1 LNHDA and CDR2 SQIVND (reference sequence). Trimming removed 6 bases from V and 0 bases from J; junction bases left unmatched: 10. CDR3 size: 17 residues. The CDR3 DNA sequence: TGTGCCAGTAGGGAAAGGGGACAGGGGATCGCTAACTATGGCTACACCTTC. The encoded protein is CASRERGQGIANYGYTF.

With regard to this clone: This sample includes further DNA sequences coding for the same CDR3. The CDR3 region is CASSPGLQETQYF. The CDR3 bases are TGTGCCAGCTCACCAGGGCTCCAAGAGACCCAGTACTTC. V and J are TRBV18 and TRBJ2-5; no firm D call. Germline CDR1 KGHSH, CDR2 LQKENI. V was pared by 2 bases and J by 1 base, with 5 bases between. The CDR3 totals 13 residues.

The J gene is TRBJ2-5, the V gene TRBV5-8, with D possibly TRBD1 on 6 matching bases. V lost 4 bases and J 4 bases, leaving 14 bases between the germline ends. CDR1 is SGHTS and CDR2 is YDEGEE in the germline V gene. The CDR3 is 14 residues long. Here the CDR3 DNA reads TGTGCCAGCAGCCGGCCCCAGGGGTCAGAGACCCAGTACTTC. Translating it yields CASSRPQGSETQYF.

J is TRBJ1-2 and V is TRBV19; 9 nucleotides agree with TRBD1. The length of the CDR3 is 14 residues. V lost 4 bases to trimming and J lost 5 bases; unmatched junction nucleotides: 5. Germline V gives CDR1 LNHDA, CDR2 SQIVND (reference sequence). CDR3 in amino acids: CASSTGTGRYGYTF. The CDR3, as DNA: TGTGCCAGTAGTACCGGGACAGGGAGATATGGCTACACCTTC.

The chain links TRBV19 to TRBJ1-5; D not certain. V shed 7 bases and J shed 0 bases, with 13 bases lying between them. The CDR3 length is 15 residues. Germline-derived CDR1 and CDR2 are LNHDA and SQIVND (reference sequence). This chain's CDR3 is CASITGAGSNQPQHF. The CDR3 bases are TGTGCCAGTATAACCGGCGCGGGTAGCAATCAGCCCCAGCATTTT.

This clone was seen just once. The chain links TRBV27 to TRBJ2-3; TRBD1 is a possible D gene (5 bases). This CDR3 spans 14 amino acids. Trimming removed 2 bases at V and 6 bases at J, with 12 bases between. The germline V gene has CDR1 MNHEY and CDR2 SMNVEV (reference sequence). In nucleotides, the CDR3 is TGTGCCAGCAGTTTAGACAGAGCCCGGGATACGCAGTATTTT. Residues: CASSLDRARDTQYF.

This clone has a handful of counts. V usage is TRBV10-3 and J usage is TRBJ1-1, with 12 bases lining up with TRBD1. The CDR3 has 17 amino acids. V trimming: 3 bases; J trimming: 4 bases; junction bases outside the gene matches: 9. Germline CDR1 is ENHRY and CDR2 is SYGVKD. The DNA of the CDR3 is TGTGCCATCAGTGACCTCCGGGACAGGGGGCAGGGCACTGAAGCTTTCTTT. Translation: CAISDLRDRGQGTEAFF.

This chain links TRBV27 with TRBJ1-6; 9 bases agree with TRBD1. The J segment lost 7 bases and the V segment lost 2 bases, leaving 9 bases of the junction unmatched. The CDR3 loop spans 17 amino acids. The germline V gene has CDR1 MNHEY and CDR2 SMNVEV (reference sequence). The chain's CDR3 is CASSLLGTGLPNSPLHF. The CDR3 DNA reads as TGTGCCAGCAGTTTACTGGGGACAGGGCTTCCGAATTCACCCCTCCACTTT.

This chain joins TRBV6-1 and TRBJ2-7; a weak D match, TRBD1 (6 bases). V was pared by 6 bases and J by 2 bases, with 14 bases between. Germline values: CDR1 MNHNS, CDR2 SASEGT. The CDR3 length is 14 residues. The CDR3 reads CASRDSRWTYEQYF. In DNA, the CDR3 is TGTGCCAGCAGGGACAGCAGGTGGACCTACGAGCAGTACTTC.

CDR3 amino acids: CASSVATSGAYNEQFF. The CDR3 DNA reads as TGTGCCAGCAGCGTAGCAACTAGCGGGGCATACAATGAGCAGTTCTTC. The chain uses TRBV9 and TRBJ2-1; 10 nucleotides agree with TRBD2. V was pared by 0 bases and J by 4 bases, with 4 bases of the junction left unmatched. CDR3 length: 16 residues. Germline assignment: CDR1 SGDLS and CDR2 YYNGEE.

V and J are TRBV7-9 and TRBJ1-2; D call uncertain. The CDR3 is made up of 13 amino acids. V gave up 6 bases and J gave up 2 bases, with 10 bases separating them. From germline, CDR1 is SEHNR and CDR2 FQNEAQ (reference sequence). Written as DNA, the CDR3 is TGTGCCAGCAGTTTTACCGGGAACTATGGCTACACCTTC. Residues: CASSFTGNYGYTF.

V gene TRBV2 combines with J gene TRBJ1-2; D is undetermined. This CDR3 is 14 amino acids long. Germline values: CDR1 SNHLY, CDR2 FYNNEI. V was pared by 6 bases and J by 0 bases, with 11 bases between. CDR3 DNA sequence: TGTGCCAGCAGATTACCCGAGACTAACTATGGCTACACCTTC. Protein sequence: CASRLPETNYGYTF. Full variable domain (remainder filled in from reference TRBV2 and TRBJ1-2): EPEVTQTPSHQVTQMGQEVILRCVPISNHLYFYWYRQILGQKVEFLVSFYNNEISEKSEIFDDQFSVERPDGSNFTLKIRSTKLEDSAMYFCASRLPETNYGYTFGSGTRLTVV.

This clone was recorded only once. The gene calls are TRBV5-6 and TRBJ2-7, with 7 nucleotides matching TRBD1. This CDR3 spans 12 amino acids. The V gene's germline CDR1 is SGHDT and CDR2 YYEEEE. V lost 6 bases and J lost 7; bases outside the gene matches: 7. Here the CDR3 DNA reads TGTGCCAGCACCACAGGGGTGGGAGAGCAGTACTTC. Protein product: CASTTGVGEQYF.

J is TRBJ2-3 and V is TRBV7-2; TRBD1 matches at 8 bases. This CDR3 contains 14 residues. V lost 5 bases to trimming and J lost 1 base; unmatched junction nucleotides: 2. In germline, CDR1 is SGHTA, CDR2 FQGNSA. Here the CDR3 reads CASSQDRGTDTQYF. The CDR3 DNA follows: TGTGCCAGCAGCCAGGACAGGGGCACAGATACGCAGTATTTT.

This chain connects TRBV4-1 to TRBJ2-1; TRBD2 aligns across 12 bases. V shed 4 bases, J shed 0 bases, and the junction held 7 bases outside the gene matches. CDR3 length: 18 amino acids. Germline values: CDR1 MGHRA, CDR2 YSYEKL. CDR3 residues: CASSPGTSGSHSYNEQFF. The CDR3 DNA sequence: TGCGCCAGCAGCCCCGGGACTAGCGGGTCCCACTCCTACAATGAGCAGTTCTTC.

This chain joins TRBV7-8 and TRBJ2-3; 12 bases line up with TRBD2. The germline gives CDR1 SGHVS, CDR2 FQNEAQ. The CDR3 runs to 15 residues. The V gene end was trimmed by 6 bases and the J gene end by 8 bases; junction bases not matched to a gene: 9. CDR3 nucleotides: TGTGCCAGCAGTCCGACTAGCGGGGGCCGTGGTACGCAGTATTTT. Its translation: CASSPTSGGRGTQYF.